These 13 T cell receptor beta chains originate from one sample sequenced in a study of blood T cell repertoires in COVID-19. Profiling relied on immunoSEQ multiplex PCR, and the TCRdb table lists in-frame clones only, not all of them. The sample includes 300,000 to 350,000 clones, about nine tenths of them seen just once. Sequencing was performed on PBMCs or T cells enriched from blood (not recorded which). These TCRs come from a woman aged 25 to 39 who had been exposed to COVID-19.

The chain combines TRBV11-2 with TRBJ1-1; 9 bases match TRBD1. The trim removed 6 bases at V and 4 bases at J, leaving 3 bases unmatched. CDR3 length: 13 residues. CDR1 is SGHAT, CDR2 FQNNGV, per germline. The CDR3 loop is CASSQDRGTEAFF. In DNA form, the CDR3 reads TGTGCCAGCAGTCAGGACAGGGGCACTGAAGCTTTCTTT.

The chain is built from TRBV12-3 or TRBV12-4 and TRBJ1-2, with 9 bases lining up with TRBD1. The CDR3 contains 13 residues. V dropped 6 bases and J dropped 7; count of bases not matched to a gene: 6. CDR3 sequence reads: CASRPTTGGGYTF. CDR3 sequence (DNA): TGTGCCAGCAGACCTACGACAGGGGGTGGCTACACCTTC.

J is TRBJ1-1 and V is TRBV19; no definite D call. Germline lookup yields CDR1 LNHDA and CDR2 SQIVND (reference sequence). The CDR3 is made up of 13 amino acids. Trimming pared 6 bases from V and 2 bases from J, leaving 10 bases between. This CDR3 reads CASSPSVNTEAFF. DNA for the CDR3: TGTGCCAGTAGCCCCTCGGTTAACACTGAAGCTTTCTTT.

This chain links TRBV5-6 with TRBJ2-2, with a tentative D call TRBD1 (5 bases). Germline assignment: CDR1 SGHDT and CDR2 YYEEEE. This CDR3 has 15 amino acids. V dropped 9 bases and J dropped 0 bases, with 15 bases sitting between them. The CDR3 here is CATFPGHSNTGELFF. The CDR3 DNA is TGTGCCACCTTTCCCGGACACTCGAACACCGGGGAGCTGTTTTTT.

V and J are TRBV29-1 and TRBJ2-7, with 9 bases identical to TRBD2. Germline V gene lookup returns CDR1 SQVTM and CDR2 ANQGSEA. The CDR3 consists of 13 residues. V was clipped by 4 bases and J by 5 bases; unmatched bases: 6. Written as DNA, the CDR3 is TGCAGCGTTGGCGGGAGGGCCAATCACGAGCAGTACTTC. Its protein product is CSVGGRANHEQYF.

The V gene is TRBV4-2, the J gene TRBJ2-7; D is undetermined. This CDR3 region has 13 residues. Trimming took off 2 bases at V and 4 bases at J, with 9 bases between the two ends. Germline V gene sequence: CDR1 LGHNA, CDR2 YNFKEQ. CDR3: CASSQTLLYEQYF. The CDR3 DNA is TGTGCCAGCAGCCAAACTCTCTTGTACGAGCAGTACTTC.

This chain uses TRBV7-9 with TRBJ2-1; TRBD2 matches 12 bases. The V gene end was trimmed by 5 bases and the J gene end by 7 bases; junction bases not matched to a gene: 12. CDR1 SEHNR and CDR2 FQNEAQ come from the germline V gene (reference sequence). This CDR3 has 17 residues. The DNA for the CDR3 is TGTGCCAGCAGCGCAGGACTAGCGGGGAGTTCTTTGAATGAGCAGTTCTTC. This translates into CASSAGLAGSSLNEQFF.

The chain recombines TRBV11-3 with TRBJ1-1, with D maybe TRBD1 (6 bases). V was pared by 0 bases and J by 5 bases, with 13 bases between. The CDR3 extends over 15 amino acids. CDR1 is SGHNT and CDR2 is YENEEA in the germline V gene. The CDR3 loop is CASSLDLAGETEAFF. The CDR3, as DNA: TGTGCCAGCAGCTTAGATTTGGCAGGGGAGACTGAAGCTTTCTTT.

The rearrangement uses TRBV21-1 and TRBJ2-5; TRBD2 was called by the table and not checked on the DNA. TRBV21-1 represents a pseudogene. CDR3 length: 17 residues. The CDR3 region is CASSKPPFGRAQETQYF. CDR3 in DNA: TGTGCCAGCAGCAAACCGCCCTTCGGGAGGGCCCAAGAGACCCAGTACTTC.

The J gene is TRBJ1-2, the V gene TRBV3-1 (or the pseudogene TRBV3-2); a weak D match, TRBD1 (6 bases). Trimming removed 3 bases at V and 0 bases at J, with 14 bases between. The CDR3 covers 16 residues. The germline gives CDR1 LGHDT, CDR2 YNNKEL (reference sequence). DNA for the CDR3: TGTGCCAGCAGCCAGTACGGGACACCCGCTAACTATGGCTACACCTTC. Its translation: CASSQYGTPANYGYTF.

This chain connects TRBV6-5 to TRBJ2-5; 8 nucleotides agree with TRBD2. V lost 5 bases to trimming and J lost 4 bases; unmatched junction nucleotides: 9. In germline, CDR1 is MNHEY, CDR2 SVGAGI. The CDR3 consists of 15 residues. The CDR3 region is CASSTRPGGGETQYF. CDR3 sequence (DNA): TGTGCCAGCAGTACCCGCCCGGGGGGGGGAGAGACCCAGTACTTC.

In nucleotides, the CDR3 is TGTGCCAGCCAACCCGCAGCCGCGGGGGGCCGGGAGACCCAGTACTTC. Translating it yields CASQPAAAGGRETQYF. This chain connects TRBV28 to TRBJ2-5, with 8 nucleotides matching TRBD2. The CDR3 is 16 residues long. V lost 8 bases and J lost 5; bases outside the gene matches: 16. The germline V gene encodes CDR1 MDHEN and CDR2 SYDVKM.

The chain joins TRBV28 to TRBJ2-2; 11 nucleotides line up with TRBD2. Germline V gene data show CDR1 as MDHEN and CDR2 as SYDVKM. The CDR3 consists of 16 residues. V lost 1 base, J lost 6 bases, and 4 bases stayed unmatched. The CDR3: CASSLLAGGFPGELFF. The CDR3 region has the DNA TGTGCCAGCAGTTTATTAGCGGGAGGGTTCCCCGGGGAGCTGTTTTTT.